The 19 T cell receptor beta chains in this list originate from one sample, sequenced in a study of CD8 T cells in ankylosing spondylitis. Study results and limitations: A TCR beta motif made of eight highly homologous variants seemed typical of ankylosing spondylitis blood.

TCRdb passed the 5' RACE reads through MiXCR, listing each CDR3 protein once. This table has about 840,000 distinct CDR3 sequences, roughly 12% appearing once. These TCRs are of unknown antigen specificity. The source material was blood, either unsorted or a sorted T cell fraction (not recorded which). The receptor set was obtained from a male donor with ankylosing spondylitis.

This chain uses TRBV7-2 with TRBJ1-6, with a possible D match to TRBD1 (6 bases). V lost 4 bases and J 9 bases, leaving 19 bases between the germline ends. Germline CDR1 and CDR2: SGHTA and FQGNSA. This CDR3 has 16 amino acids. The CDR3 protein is CASSSMAARGFSPLHF. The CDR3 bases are TGTGCCAGCAGCTCCATGGCCGCCAGGGGTTTTTCACCCCTCCACTTT.

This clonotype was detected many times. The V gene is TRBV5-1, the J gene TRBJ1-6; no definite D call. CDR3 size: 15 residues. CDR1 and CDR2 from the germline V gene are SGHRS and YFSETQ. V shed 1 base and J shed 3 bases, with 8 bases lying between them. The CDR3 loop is CASSLRANYNSPLHF. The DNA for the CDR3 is TGCGCCAGCAGCTTGAGGGCGAACTATAATTCACCCCTCCACTTT.

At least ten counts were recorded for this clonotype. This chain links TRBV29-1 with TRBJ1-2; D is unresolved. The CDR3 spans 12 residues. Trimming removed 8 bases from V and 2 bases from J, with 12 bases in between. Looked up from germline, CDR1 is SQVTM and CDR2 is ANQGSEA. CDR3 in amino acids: CSTEGVNYGYTF. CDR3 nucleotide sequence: TGCAGCACCGAGGGCGTAAACTATGGCTACACCTTC.

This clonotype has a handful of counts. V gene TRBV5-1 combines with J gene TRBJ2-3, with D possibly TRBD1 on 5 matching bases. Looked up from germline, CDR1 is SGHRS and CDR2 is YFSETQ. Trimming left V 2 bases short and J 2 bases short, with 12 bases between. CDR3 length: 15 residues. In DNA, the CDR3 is TGCGCCAGCAGCTTAATACAGGAGAACACAGATACGCAGTATTTT. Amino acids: CASSLIQENTDTQYF. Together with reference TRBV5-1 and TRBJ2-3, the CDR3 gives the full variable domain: KAGVTQTPRYLIKTRGQQVTLSCSPISGHRSVSWYQQTPGQGLQFLFEYFSETQRNKGNFPGRFSGRQFSNSRSEMNVSTLELGDSALYLCASSLIQENTDTQYFGPGTRLTVL.

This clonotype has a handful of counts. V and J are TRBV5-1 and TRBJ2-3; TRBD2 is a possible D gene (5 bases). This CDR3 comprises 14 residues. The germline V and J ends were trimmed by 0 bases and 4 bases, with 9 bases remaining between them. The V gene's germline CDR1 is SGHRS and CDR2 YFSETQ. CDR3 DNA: TGCGCCAGCAGCTTGGATGTGGAGGCAGATACGCAGTATTTT. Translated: CASSLDVEADTQYF.

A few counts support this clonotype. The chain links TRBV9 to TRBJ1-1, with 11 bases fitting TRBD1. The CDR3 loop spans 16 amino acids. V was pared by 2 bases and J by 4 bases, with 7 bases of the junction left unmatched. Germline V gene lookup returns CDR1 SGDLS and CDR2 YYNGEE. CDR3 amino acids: CASSVGQGAFGTEAFF. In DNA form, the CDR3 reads TGTGCCAGCAGCGTCGGACAGGGGGCGTTCGGCACTGAAGCTTTCTTT.

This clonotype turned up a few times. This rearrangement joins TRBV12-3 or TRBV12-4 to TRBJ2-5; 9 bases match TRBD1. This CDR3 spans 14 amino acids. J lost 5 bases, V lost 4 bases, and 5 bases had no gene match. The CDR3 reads CASSWDRESETQYF. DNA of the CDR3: TGTGCCAGCAGTTGGGACAGGGAGTCGGAGACCCAGTACTTC.

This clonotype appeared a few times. The CDR3 DNA is TGCGCCAGCAGTCCCGACACGGGCTTAAGGACCCAGTACTTC. Translating it yields CASSPDTGLRTQYF. The chain joins TRBV4-3 to TRBJ2-5; D gene ambiguous. Germline lookup yields CDR1 LGHNA and CDR2 YSLEER. Trimming stripped 6 bases from V and 7 bases from J, with 18 bases between. The CDR3 runs to 14 residues.

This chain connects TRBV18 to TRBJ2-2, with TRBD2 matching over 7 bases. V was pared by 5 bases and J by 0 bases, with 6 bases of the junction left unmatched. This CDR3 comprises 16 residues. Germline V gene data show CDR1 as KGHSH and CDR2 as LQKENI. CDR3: CASSFSGPANTGELFF. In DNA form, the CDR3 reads TGTGCCAGCTCATTTAGCGGGCCCGCGAACACCGGGGAGCTGTTTTTT.

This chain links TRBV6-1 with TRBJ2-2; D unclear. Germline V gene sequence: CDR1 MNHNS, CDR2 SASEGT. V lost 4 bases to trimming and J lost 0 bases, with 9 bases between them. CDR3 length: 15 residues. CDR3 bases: TGTGCCAGCAGTGCCCTTGGGACGAACACCGGGGAGCTGTTTTTT. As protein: CASSALGTNTGELFF.

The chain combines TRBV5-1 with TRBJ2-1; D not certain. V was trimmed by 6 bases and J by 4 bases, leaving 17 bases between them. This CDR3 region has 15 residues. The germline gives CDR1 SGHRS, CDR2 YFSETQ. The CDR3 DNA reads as TGCGCCAGCACCCCGGGCTCACCGTTATACAATGAGCAGTTCTTC. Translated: CASTPGSPLYNEQFF.

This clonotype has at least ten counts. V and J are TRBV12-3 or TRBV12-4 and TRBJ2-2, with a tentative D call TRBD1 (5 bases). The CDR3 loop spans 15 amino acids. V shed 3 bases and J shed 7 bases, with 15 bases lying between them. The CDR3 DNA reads TGTGCCAGCAGTTTGGCTCCAGGGTGGAGCGGGGAGCTGTTTTTT. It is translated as CASSLAPGWSGELFF.

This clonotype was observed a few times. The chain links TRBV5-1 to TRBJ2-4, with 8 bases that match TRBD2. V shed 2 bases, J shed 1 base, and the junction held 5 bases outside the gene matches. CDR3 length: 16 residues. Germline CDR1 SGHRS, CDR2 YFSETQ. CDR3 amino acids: CASSFGGRPAKNIQYF. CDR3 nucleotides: TGCGCCAGCAGCTTCGGCGGGAGGCCGGCCAAAAACATTCAGTACTTC.

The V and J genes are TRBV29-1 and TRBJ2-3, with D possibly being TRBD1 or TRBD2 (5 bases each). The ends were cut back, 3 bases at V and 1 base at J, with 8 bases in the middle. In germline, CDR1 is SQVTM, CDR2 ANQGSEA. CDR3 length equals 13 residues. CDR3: CSVDGDGTDTQYF. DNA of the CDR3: TGCAGCGTTGACGGGGACGGCACAGATACGCAGTATTTT.

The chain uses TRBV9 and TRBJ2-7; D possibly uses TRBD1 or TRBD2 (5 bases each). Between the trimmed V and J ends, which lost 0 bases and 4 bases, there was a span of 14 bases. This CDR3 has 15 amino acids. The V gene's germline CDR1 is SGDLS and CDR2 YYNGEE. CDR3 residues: CASSVDAGTHYEQYF. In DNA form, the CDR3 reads TGTGCCAGCAGCGTAGATGCCGGGACGCATTACGAGCAGTACTTC.

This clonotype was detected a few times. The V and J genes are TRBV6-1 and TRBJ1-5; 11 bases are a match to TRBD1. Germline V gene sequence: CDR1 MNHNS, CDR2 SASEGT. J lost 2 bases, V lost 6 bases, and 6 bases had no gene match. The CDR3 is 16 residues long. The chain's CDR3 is CASSRTGGGGNQPQHF. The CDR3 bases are TGTGCCAGCAGCAGGACAGGGGGCGGGGGCAATCAGCCCCAGCATTTT.

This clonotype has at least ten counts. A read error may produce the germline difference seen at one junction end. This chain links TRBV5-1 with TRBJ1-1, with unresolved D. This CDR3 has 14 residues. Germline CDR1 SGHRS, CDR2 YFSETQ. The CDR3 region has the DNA TGTGCCAGCAGTTTGGCCAGCATGAACACTGAAGCTTTCTTT. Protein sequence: CASSLASMNTEAFF.

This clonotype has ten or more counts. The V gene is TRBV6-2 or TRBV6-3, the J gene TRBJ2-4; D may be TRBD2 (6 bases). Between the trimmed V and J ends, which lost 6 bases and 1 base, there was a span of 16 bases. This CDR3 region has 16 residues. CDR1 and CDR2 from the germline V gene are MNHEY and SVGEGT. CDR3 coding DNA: TGTGCCAGCAGCTCGGGGGTAGCCAGGGCCAAAAACATTCAGTACTTC. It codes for CASSSGVARAKNIQYF.

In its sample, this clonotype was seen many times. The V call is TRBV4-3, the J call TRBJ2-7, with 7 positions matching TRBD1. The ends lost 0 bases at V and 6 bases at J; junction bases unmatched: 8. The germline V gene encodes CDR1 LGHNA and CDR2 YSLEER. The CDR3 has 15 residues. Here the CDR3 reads CASSQDRYRGREQYF. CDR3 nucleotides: TGCGCCAGCAGCCAAGATCGGTATAGGGGGCGCGAGCAGTACTTC.